A selection of T cell receptor beta chains follows, all from one sample in a study of blood T cell repertoires in COVID-19. Profiling relied on immunoSEQ multiplex PCR, and the TCRdb table lists in-frame clones only, not all of them. The sample includes under 45,000 clones, around four fifths of them seen just once. Sequencing was performed on peripheral blood. All receptors come from a man aged 50-60 years with active COVID-19. Each CDR3 is given with its conserved first and last residue.

V	J	CDR3
TRBV6-2/TRBV6-3	TRBJ2-1	CASSAGTSGRREQFF
TRBV4-1	TRBJ2-7	CASSQSDNSYEQYF
TRBV28	TRBJ2-1	CASSLHGGSDEQFF
TRBV25-1	TRBJ2-3	CASRPEGPSTDTQYF
TRBV5-4	TRBJ2-5	CASSWGTSGQETQYF
TRBV6-5	TRBJ1-4	CASRAPGYDNEKLFF
TRBV25-1	TRBJ1-6	CASSADRDYNSPLHF
TRBV5-1	TRBJ2-2	CASSWDSANTGELFF
TRBV7-2	TRBJ2-3	CASSLTGVVTDTQYF
TRBV15	TRBJ2-3	CATSTSGASTDTQYF
TRBV14	TRBJ2-7	CASSRSGTGGLEQYF
TRBV6-6	TRBJ1-2	CASSQSPGTGTYGYTF
TRBV15	TRBJ2-1	CATSRDGAGAVGNEQFF
TRBV5-5	TRBJ1-6	CASSLEGSYNSPLHF
TRBV11-2	TRBJ2-3	CASRRTSSDTQYF
TRBV5-1	TRBJ2-7	CASSLGTSGGRGSYEQYF
TRBV2	TRBJ1-2	CASSLRNYGYTF
TRBV19	TRBJ2-7	CASSIVIVGNSYEQYF
TRBV5-4	TRBJ1-1	CASSQGNWAGTEAFF
TRBV6-5	TRBJ1-2	CASITSDRGDYGYTF
TRBV24-1	TRBJ2-1	CATTDKQFF
TRBV28	TRBJ1-5	CASRQGGQPQHF
TRBV6-6	TRBJ2-7	CASKLDREESYEQYF
TRBV4-2	TRBJ1-2	CASSQGPPRANYGYTF
TRBV21-1	TRBJ2-7	CASSKVPDKSYEQYF
TRBV2	TRBJ2-4	CASSLAGAKNIQYF
TRBV27	TRBJ1-1	CASRVQGARTEAFF
TRBV7-2	TRBJ2-7	CASSFRGREGYEQYF
TRBV5-1	TRBJ2-5	CASSLTGTQETQYF
TRBV11-3	TRBJ2-1	CASSLDYEQFF
TRBV3-1/TRBV3-2	TRBJ1-5	CASSQDGGGGNQPQHF
TRBV24-1	TRBJ1-3	CATQGEDSGNTIYF
TRBV9	TRBJ1-6	CASSVDGSKGSPLHF
TRBV7-2	TRBJ1-5	CASSIKGGPQHF
TRBV13	TRBJ2-3	CASSSGRGEGTSTDTQYF
TRBV18	TRBJ2-1	CASSPPGLPYNEQFF
TRBV7-9	TRBJ2-7	CASSPGTGNDLYEQYF
TRBV2	TRBJ1-2	CASLLSADYGYTF
TRBV3-1/TRBV3-2	TRBJ2-2	CASSHLDRGFTGELFF